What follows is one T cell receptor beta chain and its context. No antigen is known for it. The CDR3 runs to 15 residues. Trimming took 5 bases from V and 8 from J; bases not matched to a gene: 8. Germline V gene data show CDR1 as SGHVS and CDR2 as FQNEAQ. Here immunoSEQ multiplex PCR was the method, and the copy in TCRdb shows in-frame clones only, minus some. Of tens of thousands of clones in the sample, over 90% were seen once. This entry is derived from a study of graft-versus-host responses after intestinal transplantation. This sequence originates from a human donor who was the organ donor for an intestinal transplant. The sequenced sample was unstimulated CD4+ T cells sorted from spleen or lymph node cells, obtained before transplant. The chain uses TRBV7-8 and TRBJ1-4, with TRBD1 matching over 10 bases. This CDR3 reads CASSHEGQGGEKLFF. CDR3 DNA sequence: TGTGCCAGCAGCCATGAAGGACAGGGGGGCGAAAAACTGTTTTTT.